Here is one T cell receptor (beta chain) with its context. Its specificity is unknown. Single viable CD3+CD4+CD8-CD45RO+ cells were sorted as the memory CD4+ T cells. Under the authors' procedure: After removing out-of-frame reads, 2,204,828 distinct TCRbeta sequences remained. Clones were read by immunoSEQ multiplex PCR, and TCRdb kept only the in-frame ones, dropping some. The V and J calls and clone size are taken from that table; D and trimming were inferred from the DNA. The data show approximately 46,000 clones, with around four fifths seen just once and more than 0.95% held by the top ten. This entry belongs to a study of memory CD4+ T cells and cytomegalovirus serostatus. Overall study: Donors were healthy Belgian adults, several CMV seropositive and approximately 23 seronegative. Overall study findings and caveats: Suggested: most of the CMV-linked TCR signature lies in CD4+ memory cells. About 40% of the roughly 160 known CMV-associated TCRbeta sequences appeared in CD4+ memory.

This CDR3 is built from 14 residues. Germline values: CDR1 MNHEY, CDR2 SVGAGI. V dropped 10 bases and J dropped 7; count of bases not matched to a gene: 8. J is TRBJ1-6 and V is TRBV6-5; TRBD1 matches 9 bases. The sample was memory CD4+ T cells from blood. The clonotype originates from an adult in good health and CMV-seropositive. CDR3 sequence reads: CATQRGTGNSPLHF. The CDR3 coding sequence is TGTGCCACCCAAAGGGGGACAGGGAATTCACCCCTCCACTTT.